These 32 T cell receptor beta chains were sequenced from one sample in a study of cytomegalovirus exposure and HLA in healthy donors. Both 60 Vbeta primers and 13 Jbeta primers went into the PCR. Measured with immunoSEQ multiplex PCR; TCRdb has only the in-frame clones, and not every one. Of about 150,000 clones detected, approximately 79% appear once; the ten largest clones hold about 2.3%. What was sequenced was PBMCs. These TCRs come from a male donor in good health and CMV-seronegative.

In its sample, this clone was seen once. The rearrangement joins TRBV5-4 to TRBJ2-2; 7 bases align to TRBD1. The germline CDR1 and CDR2 sequences are SGHNT and YYREEE (reference sequence). V was pared by 2 bases and J by 3 bases, with 1 base of the junction left unmatched. This CDR3 has 14 residues. The CDR3 nucleotides are TGTGCCAGCAGCTTACAGGGGTACACCGGGGAGCTGTTTTTT. Its translation: CASSLQGYTGELFF.

The chain has TRBV27 and TRBJ1-1, with D tentatively TRBD1 (5 bases). V lost 11 bases and J 1 base, leaving 20 bases between the germline ends. The length of the CDR3 is 15 residues. The germline CDR1 and CDR2 sequences are MNHEY and SMNVEV (reference sequence). The CDR3 nucleotides are TGTGCCCCCCGCCGATGGACACAAGAGAACACTGAAGCTTTCTTT. Translating gives CAPRRWTQENTEAFF.

This chain joins TRBV19 and TRBJ1-1; tentatively, D is TRBD1 (5 bases). Between the trimmed V and J ends, which lost 5 bases and 4 bases, there was a span of 11 bases. The length of the CDR3 is 13 residues. The germline CDR1 and CDR2 sequences are LNHDA and SQIVND (reference sequence). CDR3: CASSSQGSTEAFF. The CDR3 DNA reads as TGTGCCAGTAGTTCGCAGGGTAGCACTGAAGCTTTCTTT.

The J gene is TRBJ1-1, the V gene TRBV5-6; tentatively, D is TRBD1 (6 bases). The germline V and J ends were trimmed by 4 bases and 6 bases, with 13 bases remaining between them. The CDR3 contains 13 residues. Per germline, CDR1 SGHDT and CDR2 YYEEEE. Here the CDR3 DNA reads TGTGCCAGCAGCATGACAGGACGCGCTGAAGCTTTCTTT. This encodes CASSMTGRAEAFF.

V usage is TRBV7-2 and J usage is TRBJ1-2; TRBD1 might be the D (6 bases). The CDR3 has 16 residues. Germline-derived CDR1 and CDR2 are SGHTA and FQGNSA. Trimming left V 1 base short and J 0 bases short, with 12 bases between. The CDR3 bases are TGTGCCAGCAGCTTAGTTACAGGGCCAGCTAACTATGGCTACACCTTC. Its translation is CASSLVTGPANYGYTF. Based on the CDR3 plus reference TRBV7-2 and TRBJ1-2, the full variable domain is GAGVSQSPSNKVTEKGKDVELRCDPISGHTALYWYRQSLGQGLEFLIYFQGNSAPDKSGLPSDRFSAERTGGSVSTLTIQRTQQEDSAVYLCASSLVTGPANYGYTFGSGTRLTVV.

The chain couples TRBV19 to TRBJ1-5; D remains unclear. The germline V and J ends were trimmed by 5 bases and 5 bases, with 10 bases remaining between them. The CDR3 extends over 13 amino acids. The germline gives CDR1 LNHDA, CDR2 SQIVND (reference sequence). CDR3 region: CASSLPSYQPQHF. CDR3 in DNA: TGTGCCAGTAGTCTTCCCTCGTATCAGCCCCAGCATTTT.

V usage is TRBV9 and J usage is TRBJ2-1; D possibly corresponds to TRBD2 (6 bases). The CDR3 loop spans 15 amino acids. Germline CDR1 is SGDLS and CDR2 is YYNGEE. V shed 0 bases and J shed 2 bases, with 9 bases lying between them. CDR3: CASSVASSAYNEQFF. The CDR3 DNA sequence: TGTGCCAGCAGCGTAGCCTCTAGCGCCTACAATGAGCAGTTCTTC.

The chain employs TRBV27 and TRBJ1-2; TRBD1 matches 8 bases. The junction had 8 bases not matched to a gene; V was cut back by 0 bases and J by 8 bases. The CDR3 is 15 amino acids. CDR1 is MNHEY and CDR2 is SMNVEV in the germline V gene (reference sequence). The CDR3 DNA sequence: TGTGCCAGCAGTTTATCTTCAGGACAGGGAGGCGGCTACACCTTC. Its protein product is CASSLSSGQGGGYTF.

V gene TRBV7-9 combines with J gene TRBJ2-7; 11 bases are shared with TRBD1. V lost 6 bases to trimming and J lost 4 bases; unmatched junction nucleotides: 8. The CDR3 has 15 residues. From germline, CDR1 is SEHNR and CDR2 FQNEAQ (reference sequence). The DNA for the CDR3 is TGTGCCAGCAGTCCCAGAGGACAGGGGGCATACGAGCAGTACTTC. Protein: CASSPRGQGAYEQYF.

The J gene is TRBJ2-7, the V gene TRBV18; maybe TRBD1 (6 bases). Germline lookup yields CDR1 KGHSH and CDR2 LQKENI. The V end was cut by 4 bases, the J end by 1 base, with 11 bases between. There are 14 residues in the CDR3. The CDR3 protein is CASSLRQASYEQYF. DNA of the CDR3: TGTGCCAGCTCACTAAGACAGGCTTCCTACGAGCAGTACTTC.

This clone was seen only a few times. This chain links TRBV2 with TRBJ2-5, with TRBD1 identical over 11 bases. CDR1 is SNHLY, CDR2 FYNNEI, per germline. The V and J ends lost 6 bases and 10 bases, in that order; junction bases with no gene match: 10. The CDR3 runs 14 residues. The CDR3 reads CASRTDRTGGDQYF. The CDR3 nucleotides are TGTGCCAGCAGAACTGACCGGACAGGGGGCGACCAGTACTTC.

V and J are TRBV10-1 and TRBJ2-2; D call uncertain. The germline V gene has CDR1 WNHNN and CDR2 SYGVQD (reference sequence). Trimming removed 9 bases at V and 0 bases at J, with 11 bases between. The CDR3 sequence is 14 residues long. CDR3 sequence reads: CASREQTNTGELFF. CDR3 DNA: TGCGCCAGTAGAGAACAGACGAACACCGGGGAGCTGTTTTTT.

This clone appeared once. The chain uses TRBV7-9 and TRBJ2-1; the D gene is possibly TRBD1 (6 bases). Per germline, CDR1 SEHNR and CDR2 FQNEAQ (reference sequence). The CDR3 consists of 12 residues. The germline V and J ends were trimmed by 6 bases and 8 bases, with 11 bases remaining between them. The CDR3 reads CASSHRVHEQFF. CDR3 sequence (DNA): TGTGCCAGCAGTCACAGGGTCCATGAGCAGTTCTTC.

The J gene is TRBJ1-5, the V gene TRBV19, with TRBD1 as a possible D gene (6 bases). Trimming shortened V by 7 bases and J by 0 bases, and 13 bases separated the two germline ends. There are 15 residues in the CDR3. Germline values: CDR1 LNHDA, CDR2 SQIVND (reference sequence). Written as DNA, the CDR3 is TGTGCCAGTACCCAGGGGACCCGTAGCAATCAGCCCCAGCATTTT. This translates into CASTQGTRSNQPQHF.

V and J are TRBV2 and TRBJ1-4, with D possibly matching TRBD1 (5 bases). The ends were cut back, 10 bases at V and 2 bases at J, with 11 bases in the middle. CDR3 length equals 13 residues. Germline CDR1 SNHLY, CDR2 FYNNEI. CDR3 nucleotides: TGTGCCACCCCAGGGCGGACTAATGAAAAACTGTTTTTT. Its protein is CATPGRTNEKLFF.

This clone came up once. The rearrangement uses TRBV5-1 and TRBJ2-1; TRBD2 matches 11 bases. This CDR3 is built from 15 residues. The ends lost 4 bases at V and 3 bases at J; junction bases unmatched: 3. Germline V gives CDR1 SGHRS, CDR2 YFSETQ. The CDR3 sequence: CASSPGTSGYNEQFF. The CDR3 coding sequence is TGCGCCAGCAGCCCCGGGACTAGCGGCTACAATGAGCAGTTCTTC.

Regarding this clone: Other DNA sequences of this sample code for an identical CDR3. This chain links TRBV5-1 with TRBJ2-2; 9 bases fit TRBD1. The CDR3 extends over 15 amino acids. The J segment lost 4 bases and the V segment lost 2 bases, leaving 3 bases of the junction unmatched. CDR1 and CDR2 from the germline V gene are SGHRS and YFSETQ. The CDR3 nucleotides are TGCGCCAGCAGCTTCGGGACAGGGTCCACCGGGGAGCTGTTTTTT. As protein: CASSFGTGSTGELFF.

The CDR3 region is CASSRPGTASYNEQFF. CDR3 in DNA: TGTGCCAGCAGCAGACCAGGGACAGCCTCCTACAATGAGCAGTTCTTC. This rearrangement joins TRBV7-9 to TRBJ2-1; 7 bases are a match to TRBD1. This CDR3 has 16 residues. Per the germline V gene, CDR1 is SEHNR and CDR2 is FQNEAQ (reference sequence). The V and J ends lost 5 bases and 0 bases, in that order; junction bases with no gene match: 7.

This sequence joins TRBV19 and TRBJ1-1; the match to TRBD1 covers 11 bases. This CDR3 is built from 16 residues. V gave up 1 base and J gave up 1 base; unmatched junction bases: 2. In germline, CDR1 is LNHDA, CDR2 SQIVND (reference sequence). The CDR3 DNA reads TGTGCCAGTAGTATAGGGACAGGGGGCAGGAACACTGAAGCTTTCTTT. Translation: CASSIGTGGRNTEAFF.

This chain connects TRBV13 to TRBJ1-2, with D possibly being TRBD1 (5 bases). The CDR3 is 13 amino acids. Trimming pared 5 bases from V and 8 bases from J, leaving 15 bases between. Germline-derived CDR1 and CDR2 are PRHDT and FYEKMQ (reference sequence). This chain's CDR3 is CASSIRPGWGYTF. The CDR3 DNA sequence: TGTGCCAGCAGCATCCGGCCAGGGTGGGGCTACACCTTC.

The chain carries TRBV7-9 and TRBJ2-7, with D maybe TRBD1 (6 bases). The CDR3 runs to 15 residues. Germline V lookup: CDR1 SEHNR, CDR2 FQNEAQ (reference sequence). V lost 4 bases and J lost 2, with 15 bases in between. CDR3 amino acids: CASSSRTATTYEQYF. The CDR3 nucleotides read TGTGCCAGCAGCTCCCGGACAGCGACAACCTACGAGCAGTACTTC. Full variable domain (missing parts from reference TRBV7-9 and TRBJ2-7): DTGVSQNPRHKITKRGQNVTFRCDPISEHNRLYWYRQTLGQGPEFLTYFQNEAQLEKSRLLSDRFSAERPKGSFSTLEIQRTEQGDSAMYLCASSSRTATTYEQYFGPGTRLTVT.

The V gene is TRBV10-3, the J gene TRBJ2-3; TRBD1 aligns across 10 bases. V lost 8 bases to trimming and J lost 3 bases; unmatched junction nucleotides: 5. Per the germline V gene, CDR1 is ENHRY and CDR2 is SYGVKD. CDR3 length: 14 amino acids. For the CDR3, the DNA is TGTGCCATCCGACAGGGGGCTTTAACAGATACGCAGTATTTT. Translated, it gives CAIRQGALTDTQYF.

The chain couples TRBV7-9 to TRBJ2-1; TRBD2 matches at 7 bases. Trimming cost V 11 bases and J 6 bases; bases outside gene matches: 13. This CDR3 is built from 14 residues. Germline V gene lookup returns CDR1 SEHNR and CDR2 FQNEAQ (reference sequence). The CDR3 protein is CAGDSRGKTNEQFF. In DNA form, the CDR3 reads TGTGCCGGCGACTCGCGGGGGAAAACCAATGAGCAGTTCTTC.

The chain combines TRBV10-2 with TRBJ1-1; 9 nucleotides match TRBD1. The V gene's germline CDR1 is WSHSY and CDR2 SAAADI. Trimming took 6 bases from V and 2 from J; bases not matched to a gene: 1. This CDR3 contains 13 residues. CDR3 nucleotides: TGCGCCAGCAGGACAGGGGGAAACACTGAAGCTTTCTTT. It specifies CASRTGGNTEAFF.

The chain links TRBV6-1 to TRBJ1-5; D gene unclear. Germline CDR1 MNHNS, CDR2 SASEGT. The CDR3 consists of 16 residues. Trimming took off 2 bases at V and 0 bases at J, with 11 bases between the two ends. Written as DNA, the CDR3 is TGTGCCAGCAGTGAATTCCACTTTTATAGCAATCAGCCCCAGCATTTT. The encoded protein is CASSEFHFYSNQPQHF.

The rearrangement links TRBV2 to TRBJ1-5; 9 bases are a match to TRBD1. CDR1 is SNHLY, CDR2 FYNNEI, per germline. The V segment lost 7 bases and the J segment 6 bases; nucleotides outside the gene matches: 10. CDR3 size: 15 residues. The chain's CDR3 is CASTTGQGRGQPQHF. The CDR3 nucleotides are TGTGCCAGCACTACGGGACAGGGACGGGGTCAGCCCCAGCATTTT. Full variable domain (rest looked up from reference TRBV2 and TRBJ1-5): EPEVTQTPSHQVTQMGQEVILRCVPISNHLYFYWYRQILGQKVEFLVSFYNNEISEKSEIFDDQFSVERPDGSNFTLKIRSTKLEDSAMYFCASTTGQGRGQPQHFGDGTRLSIL.

The chain uses TRBV25-1 and TRBJ2-5, with unresolved D. This CDR3 spans 16 amino acids. Between the trimmed V and J ends, which lost 5 bases and 1 base, there was a span of 17 bases. The germline V gene has CDR1 MGHDK and CDR2 SYGVNS. DNA of the CDR3: TGTGCCAGCAGTCCCCTCAGAGACAACCTCCAAGAGACCCAGTACTTC. The encoded protein is CASSPLRDNLQETQYF.

This chain uses TRBV7-8 with TRBJ1-5, with 8 bases identical to TRBD1. Losses at the gene ends were 3 bases for V and 3 bases for J; bases not matched to a gene: 7. CDR1 SGHVS and CDR2 FQNEAQ come from the germline V gene. This CDR3 spans 16 amino acids. The chain's CDR3 is CASSFTDRGDNQPQHF. The CDR3 DNA reads as TGTGCCAGCAGCTTTACCGACAGGGGCGACAATCAGCCCCAGCATTTT.

This clone showed up just once. The chain employs TRBV19 and TRBJ2-3, with TRBD2 matching 8 bases. Germline V gene lookup returns CDR1 LNHDA and CDR2 SQIVND (reference sequence). J lost 4 bases, V lost 3 bases, and 3 bases had no gene match. CDR3 size: 14 residues. The CDR3 region is CASSIRRGADTQYF. DNA of the CDR3: TGTGCCAGTAGTATTAGGCGGGGGGCAGATACGCAGTATTTT.

This clone was detected only a few times. This rearrangement joins TRBV6-5 to TRBJ1-4; D is uncertain. Trimming removed 2 bases at V and 0 bases at J, with 7 bases between. CDR3 size: 15 residues. The germline V gene has CDR1 MNHEY and CDR2 SVGAGI. CDR3: CASSYGVATNEKLFF. For the CDR3, the DNA is TGTGCCAGCAGTTACGGAGTCGCAACTAATGAAAAACTGTTTTTT.

Only a few counts were recorded for this clone. CDR3 nucleotides: TGTGCCAGCAGCTTAGCGTCGGGGCAGAGGGGGTTCTCCTACGAGCAGTACTTC. This translates into CASSLASGQRGFSYEQYF. The chain joins TRBV7-6 to TRBJ2-7, with D tentatively TRBD1 (6 bases). V was clipped by 0 bases and J by 0 bases, with 18 bases between them. The CDR3 is 18 residues long. Germline lookup yields CDR1 SGHVS and CDR2 FNYEAQ.

The genes are TRBV30 and TRBJ1-6, with D unresolved. The CDR3 runs to 13 residues. V lost 3 bases, J lost 9 bases, and 12 bases lay in between. Looked up from germline, CDR1 is GTSNPN and CDR2 is SVGIG (reference sequence). The CDR3 reads CAWRESPSSPLHF. The CDR3 DNA follows: TGTGCCTGGAGAGAGAGCCCAAGTTCACCCCTCCACTTT.